A selection of T cell receptor beta chains follows, all from one sample in a study of response to subunit inactivated influenza vaccine. One entry per CDR3 protein, called by TCRdb with MiXCR from the RT-PCR reads. The sample includes approximately 500,000 distinct CDR3 sequences, 10% to 15% of them seen just once. The source was PBMCs from blood, collected roughly 46 days after vaccination. The receptors shown here come from a man aged 50-60 years who received an inactivated influenza vaccine. Each CDR3 is given with its conserved first and last residue. The D gene is left open where the match is weak. Size values are once, few and many counts, or a class for expanded clones, and some rows have none.

D gene | clone size | J gene | V gene | CDR3 DNA | CDR3 protein
NA | few | TRBJ2-7 | TRBV12-3/TRBV12-4 | TGTGCCAGCAGTCAGCCCGGGATCTACGAGCAGTACTTC | CASSQPGIYEQYF
TRBD2 | NA | TRBJ2-1 | TRBV12-3/TRBV12-4 | TGTGCCAGCAGCCGCGGGGGGACCAACTACGATGAGCAGTTCTTC | CASSRGGTNYDEQFF
TRBD1 | NA | TRBJ2-3 | TRBV5-1 | TGCGCCAGCAGCTGGTCCCGGGACAGGGGAGGAGATACGCAGTATTTT | CASSWSRDRGGDTQYF
NA | NA | TRBJ2-5 | TRBV15 | TGTGCCACCAGCCGCAGAGGGGGGGCGAGGGAGACCCAGTACTTC | CATSRRGGARETQYF
NA | NA | TRBJ1-3 | TRBV4-1 | TGCGCCAGCAGCCAACTACAGGGCGTAAACACCATATATTTT | CASSQLQGVNTIYF
NA | NA | TRBJ1-1 | TRBV7-9 | TGTGCCAGCAGCTTAGTCCGCGACCTCCGTATGACGGAAGCTTTCTTT | CASSLVRDLRMTEAFF
NA | NA | TRBJ1-1 | TRBV10-3 | TGTGCCATCAGTGTCCGGCAGAACACTGAAGCTTTCTTT | CAISVRQNTEAFF
NA | few | TRBJ2-6 | TRBV4-3 | TGCGCCAGCAGCCAACGGGCAGCAGTTCCCTACTCTGGGGCCAACGTCCTGACTTTC | CASSQRAAVPYSGANVLTF
NA | NA | TRBJ2-7 | TRBV29-1 | TGCAGCGTTGAAGCTGGAGGGGGCTACGAGCAGTACTTC | CSVEAGGGYEQYF
NA | NA | TRBJ1-4 | TRBV4-1 | TGCGCCAGCAGCCAAGATTCGCCAGTGTACGAAAAACTGTCTTTT | CASSQDSPVYEKLSF
TRBD1 | few | TRBJ2-5 | TRBV12-3/TRBV12-4 | TGTGCCAGCAGGTTCACAGGGGGCCAAGAGACCCAGTACTTC | CASRFTGGQETQYF
TRBD1 | few | TRBJ1-1 | TRBV4-2 | TGTGCCAGCGGTTCGAGGGGGCTCGTGAACACTGAAGCTTTCTTT | CASGSRGLVNTEAFF
TRBD1 | few | TRBJ2-1 | TRBV6-2/TRBV6-3 | TGTGCCAGCAGTCGTTCAGGGGGCCATGAGCAGTTCTTC | CASSRSGGHEQFF
NA | many | TRBJ2-7 | TRBV7-2 | TGTGCCAGCAGCTTAGCGCTTCCCCCCTACGAGCAGTACTTC | CASSLALPPYEQYF
NA | NA | TRBJ2-7 | TRBV5-6 | TGTGCCAGCACCAACAGCGCCCGAGCCTACGAGCAGTACTTC | CASTNSARAYEQYF
TRBD2 | few | TRBJ2-2 | TRBV6-5 | TGTGCCAGCAGTTACTTGCGGGAGGGCCGGACCGGGGAGCTGTTTTTT | CASSYLREGRTGELFF
NA | NA | TRBJ2-7 | TRBV9 | TGTGCCAGCAGCGTAGGGGACATGCTCTCCTACGAGCAGTACTTC | CASSVGDMLSYEQYF
NA | NA | TRBJ2-7 | TRBV20-1 | TGCAGTGCCCCCCCCATGTTAAGTGGCAGCTCCTACGAGCAGTACTTC | CSAPPMLSGSSYEQYF
NA | few | TRBJ2-7 | TRBV10-3 | TGTGCCATCAGTGAACGGGACAACCTCGGCGAGCAGTACTTC | CAISERDNLGEQYF
NA | NA | TRBJ2-7 | TRBV5-6 | TGTGCCAGCAGCTTGCGGAGAGGGGACTACGAGCAGTACTTC | CASSLRRGDYEQYF
NA | NA | TRBJ2-7 | TRBV7-8 | TGTGCCAGCAGCTCCGACCTGCCCTTGGAATCCTACGAGCAGTACTTC | CASSSDLPLESYEQYF
NA | NA | TRBJ2-7 | TRBV28 | TGTGCCAGCAGTTCCCCGGTGGTATCGGGGGAGCAGTACTTC | CASSSPVVSGEQYF
TRBD2 | few | TRBJ2-7 | TRBV27 | TGTGCCAGCAGTCCCAGACTAGCGGGAGGTTTTTACGAGCAGTACTTC | CASSPRLAGGFYEQYF
NA | few | TRBJ2-7 | TRBV15 | TGTGCCACCAGTCCCGGGGCCTACGAGCAGTACTTC | CATSPGAYEQYF
NA | few | TRBJ2-1 | TRBV6-2/TRBV6-3 | TGTGCCAGCAGTTACCTCGGTCTAGGAGTCAATGAGCAGTTCTTC | CASSYLGLGVNEQFF
NA | many | TRBJ1-5 | TRBV20-1 | TGCAGTGCTAGGAGCCGCCAGGGCCAAAGCAATCAGCCCCAGCATTTT | CSARSRQGQSNQPQHF
NA | few | TRBJ1-2 | TRBV3-1 | TGTGCCAGCAGCCAAGGCTACCAGGTGAAAGGCCATGGCTACACCTTC | CASSQGYQVKGHGYTF
NA | NA | TRBJ2-2 | TRBV11-2 | TGTGCCAGCAGCTTAGGTGCTTGGAACACCGGGGAGCTGTTTTTT | CASSLGAWNTGELFF
NA | few | TRBJ2-2 | TRBV20-1 | TGCAGTGCTAGAGGGACACTAAAGCCTGGACCGTCCGGGGAGCTGTTTTTT | CSARGTLKPGPSGELFF
TRBD1 | NA | TRBJ1-2 | TRBV11-2 | TGTGCCAGCAGCCTATACCGGGACAGGTCTAACTATGGCTACACCTTC | CASSLYRDRSNYGYTF
TRBD1 | few | TRBJ2-1 | TRBV4-3 | TGCGCCAGCAGCCTCGACAGGGGGGTTCACAATGAGCAGTTCTTC | CASSLDRGVHNEQFF
TRBD2 | many | TRBJ2-3 | TRBV20-1 | TGCAGTGCAACTAGCGGGAGGACAGATACGCAGTATTTT | CSATSGRTDTQYF
NA | few | TRBJ1-2 | TRBV4-3 | TGCGCCAGCAGCCAAGATGATTTCATGAGGGGTGGCTACACCTTC | CASSQDDFMRGGYTF
TRBD2 | few | TRBJ2-1 | TRBV6-2/TRBV6-3 | TGTGCCAGCAGCTCAGCGGGATGGTCATCGGGAGAGCAGTTCTTC | CASSSAGWSSGEQFF
NA | NA | TRBJ1-5 | TRBV7-2 | TGTGCCAGCAGCCGGGTGCGCAATCAGCCCCAGCATTTT | CASSRVRNQPQHF
TRBD2 | many | TRBJ2-1 | TRBV5-1 | TGCGCCAGCAGCTTGGTAGCGGGGGGGGCCTACAATGAGCAGTTCTTC | CASSLVAGGAYNEQFF
NA | NA | TRBJ2-7 | TRBV7-2 | TGTGCCAGCAGCTTAAACCCGACCGGGAGCGAGCAGTACTTC | CASSLNPTGSEQYF
NA | few | TRBJ2-5 | TRBV10-3 | TGTGCCATCAGTGATTCGGACGAGGCGGCCCAAGAGACCCAGTACTTC | CAISDSDEAAQETQYF
NA | NA | TRBJ1-5 | TRBV12-3/TRBV12-4 | TGTGCCAGCAGTTTAGACGGGGTTAGCAATCAGCCCCAGCATTTT | CASSLDGVSNQPQHF
TRBD1 | few | TRBJ2-5 | TRBV20-1 | TGCAGTGCTAGAGATCGGCGACGACAGGGGGGGACCCAGTACTTC | CSARDRRRQGGTQYF
TRBD2 | NA | TRBJ2-1 | TRBV20-1 | TGCAGTGCTAGAGGGGCTAGCGGGAGGGCAATTAATGAGCAGTTCTTC | CSARGASGRAINEQFF
TRBD1 | NA | TRBJ2-5 | TRBV28 | TGTGCCAGTAAGGGGGCCGGGACAGGGGAGACCCAGTACTTC | CASKGAGTGETQYF
NA | few | TRBJ2-3 | TRBV20-1 | TGCAGTGCTAGAGATCAGGGCGATACGCAGTATTTT | CSARDQGDTQYF
NA | few | TRBJ2-2 | TRBV12-3/TRBV12-4 | TGTGCCAGCAGTTTCGCTGGGGCGACCGGGGAGCTGTTTTTT | CASSFAGATGELFF
TRBD2 | few | TRBJ2-1 | TRBV10-3 | TGTGCCACCGGACTAGCGGAGTCGTCCTACAATGAGCAGTTCTTC | CATGLAESSYNEQFF
TRBD1 | few | TRBJ2-2 | TRBV28 | TGTGCCAGCAGTTTGGGGGGACAGGCCACCGGGGAGCTGTTTTTT | CASSLGGQATGELFF
NA | NA | TRBJ1-1 | TRBV12-3/TRBV12-4 | TGTGCCAGCAGTTTAGCACTTTCCGGGCCCTTGGGTGAAGCTTTCTTT | CASSLALSGPLGEAFF
TRBD1 | NA | TRBJ1-3 | TRBV5-1 | TGCGCCAGCAGCATCGGGACAGGACTTTACTCTGGAAACACCATATATTTT | CASSIGTGLYSGNTIYF
NA | many | TRBJ2-7 | TRBV11-2 | TGTGCCAGCAGCTCCTTCTACGAGCAGTACTTC | CASSSFYEQYF
NA | few | TRBJ2-7 | TRBV10-3 | TGTGCCATCAGTGAGGGATCGGAGGGTAACGAGCAGTACTTC | CAISEGSEGNEQYF
NA | NA | TRBJ2-1 | TRBV5-1 | TGCGCCAGCAGCTTGTATGATGAGCAGTTCTTC | CASSLYDEQFF
NA | few | TRBJ2-3 | TRBV12-3/TRBV12-4 | TGTGCCAGCAGGGGGGTATCTAGCACAGATACGCAGTATTTT | CASRGVSSTDTQYF
TRBD2 | few | TRBJ2-7 | TRBV7-8 | TGTGCCAGCAGCTTAGGGTCAGCGGGACCCAATTTCCACGAGCAGTACTTC | CASSLGSAGPNFHEQYF
NA | few | TRBJ2-7 | TRBV6-2/TRBV6-3 | TGTGCCAGCAGTTACCAGCCTTCCCCCTTTACGGAGCAGTACTTC | CASSYQPSPFTEQYF